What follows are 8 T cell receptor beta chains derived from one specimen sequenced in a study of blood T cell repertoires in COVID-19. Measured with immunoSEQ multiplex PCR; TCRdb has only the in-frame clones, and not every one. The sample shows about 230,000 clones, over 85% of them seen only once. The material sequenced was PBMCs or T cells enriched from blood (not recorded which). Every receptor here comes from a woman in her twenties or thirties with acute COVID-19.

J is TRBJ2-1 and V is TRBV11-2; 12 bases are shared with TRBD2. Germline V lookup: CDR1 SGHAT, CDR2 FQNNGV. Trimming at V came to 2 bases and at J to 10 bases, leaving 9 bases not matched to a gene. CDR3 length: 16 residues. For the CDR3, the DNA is TGTGCCAGCAGCTTAAAACTAGCGGGGGGCCCGGTGGAGCAGTTCTTC. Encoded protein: CASSLKLAGGPVEQFF.

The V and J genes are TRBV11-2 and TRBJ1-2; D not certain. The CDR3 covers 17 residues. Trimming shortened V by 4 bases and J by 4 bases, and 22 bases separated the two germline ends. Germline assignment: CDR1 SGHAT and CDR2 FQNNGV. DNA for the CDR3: TGTGCCAGCAGCTCCCCTGGGGTGAGGGCGCGGGGCTATGGCTACACCTTC. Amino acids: CASSSPGVRARGYGYTF.

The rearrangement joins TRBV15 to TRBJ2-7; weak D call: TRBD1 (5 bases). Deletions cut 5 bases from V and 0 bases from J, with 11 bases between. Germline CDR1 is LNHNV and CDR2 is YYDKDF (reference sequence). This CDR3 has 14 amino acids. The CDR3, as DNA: TGTGCCACCAGCCCTAACAGGATCTCCTACGAGCAGTACTTC. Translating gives CATSPNRISYEQYF.

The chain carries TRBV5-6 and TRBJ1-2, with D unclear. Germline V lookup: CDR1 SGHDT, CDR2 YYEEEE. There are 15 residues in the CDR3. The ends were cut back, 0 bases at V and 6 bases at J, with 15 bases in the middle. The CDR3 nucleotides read TGTGCCAGCAGCTTGGATTTTGTGGTGAAGCATGGCTACACCTTC. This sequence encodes CASSLDFVVKHGYTF.

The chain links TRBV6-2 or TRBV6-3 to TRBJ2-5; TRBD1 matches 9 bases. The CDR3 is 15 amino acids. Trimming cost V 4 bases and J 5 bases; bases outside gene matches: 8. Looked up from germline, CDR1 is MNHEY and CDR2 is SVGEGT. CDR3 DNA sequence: TGTGCCAGCAGTTTACCGGGACAGGGCGGTGAGACCCAGTACTTC. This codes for CASSLPGQGGETQYF.

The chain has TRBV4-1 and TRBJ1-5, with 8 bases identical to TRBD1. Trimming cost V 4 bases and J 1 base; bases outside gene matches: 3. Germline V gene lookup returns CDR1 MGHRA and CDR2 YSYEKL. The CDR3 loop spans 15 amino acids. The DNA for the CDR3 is TGCGCCAGCAGCCCTCACAGGGGGAGCAATCAGCCCCAGCATTTT. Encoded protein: CASSPHRGSNQPQHF.

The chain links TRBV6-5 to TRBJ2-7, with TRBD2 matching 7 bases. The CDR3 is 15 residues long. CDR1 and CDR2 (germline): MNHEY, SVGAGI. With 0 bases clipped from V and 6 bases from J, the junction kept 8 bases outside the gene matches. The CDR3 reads CASSYSLQGGSEQYF. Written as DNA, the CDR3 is TGTGCCAGCAGTTACTCGCTGCAGGGAGGGTCCGAGCAGTACTTC.

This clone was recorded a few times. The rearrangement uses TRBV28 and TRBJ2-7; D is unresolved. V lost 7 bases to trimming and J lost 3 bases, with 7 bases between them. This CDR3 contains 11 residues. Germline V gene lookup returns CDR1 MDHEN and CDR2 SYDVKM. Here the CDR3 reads CASKTSYEQYF. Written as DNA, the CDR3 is TGTGCCAGCAAGACAAGCTACGAGCAGTACTTC.